The 15 T cell receptor beta chains below were found in one sample sequenced in a study of blood T cell repertoires in COVID-19. Profiling relied on immunoSEQ multiplex PCR, and the TCRdb table lists in-frame clones only, not all of them. Of more than 300,000 clones detected, 88% appear once; the ten largest clones hold 0.9% to 1.5%. The sequencing sample was made of PBMCs or T cells enriched from blood (not recorded which). These receptors originate from a woman between 18 and 30 years old who had recovered from COVID-19.

The chain links TRBV7-9 to TRBJ2-7, with D possibly TRBD1 on 6 matching bases. Trimming took 4 bases from V and 5 from J, leaving 27 bases between them. The CDR3 spans 18 residues. CDR1 and CDR2 from the germline V gene are SEHNR and FQNEAQ (reference sequence). CDR3 region: CASSSPPPIKQGWNEQYF. CDR3 nucleotides: TGTGCCAGCAGCTCCCCGCCCCCGATAAAACAGGGCTGGAACGAGCAGTACTTC.

This clone was seen once. The chain has TRBV27 and TRBJ2-3, with 7 bases identical to TRBD1. CDR1 MNHEY and CDR2 SMNVEV come from the germline V gene (reference sequence). J gave up 13 bases and V 3 bases, and 16 bases lay outside the gene matches. CDR3 size: 15 residues. The CDR3 protein is CASSFRLRDRERKYF. CDR3 coding DNA: TGTGCCAGCAGTTTCCGCCTCCGCGACAGGGAAAGGAAGTATTTT.

The J gene is TRBJ2-7, the V gene TRBV4-2; 8 nucleotides line up with TRBD2. The CDR3 runs to 16 residues. Trimming at V came to 0 bases and at J to 2 bases, leaving 6 bases not matched to a gene. Germline loops: CDR1 LGHNA, CDR2 YNFKEQ. In nucleotides, the CDR3 is TGTGCCAGCAGCCAAGAGTCGCGGGGGGCAACCTACGAGCAGTACTTC. It encodes CASSQESRGATYEQYF.

The J gene is TRBJ1-4, the V gene TRBV5-8; no reliable D call. Germline V gives CDR1 SGHTS, CDR2 YDEGEE. Trimming pared 2 bases from V and 0 bases from J, leaving 11 bases between. The CDR3 runs to 16 residues. The CDR3 is CASSFGLTTTNEKLFF. CDR3 bases: TGTGCCAGCAGCTTTGGATTGACAACAACTAATGAAAAACTGTTTTTT.

In regard to this clone: The sample has other DNA sequences that encode this CDR3 too. This chain connects TRBV12-3 or TRBV12-4 to TRBJ2-5; 7 bases are shared with TRBD2. The CDR3 runs to 13 residues. V trimming: 5 bases; J trimming: 2 bases; junction bases outside the gene matches: 2. As DNA, the CDR3 is TGTGCCAGCAGTCCGGGACTACAAGAGACCCAGTACTTC. Protein: CASSPGLQETQYF.

The chain couples TRBV29-1 to TRBJ2-2, with TRBD1 matching 9 bases. Germline lookup yields CDR1 SQVTM and CDR2 ANQGSEA. J was trimmed by 4 bases and V by 4 bases; bases with no gene match: 7. This CDR3 region has 15 residues. The CDR3 loop reads CSVAGGQGTTGELFF. DNA of the CDR3: TGCAGCGTTGCAGGGGGACAGGGAACCACCGGGGAGCTGTTTTTT.

The chain has TRBV7-9 and TRBJ2-7, with 9 positions matching TRBD1. V gave up 1 base and J gave up 4 bases; unmatched junction bases: 5. The CDR3 is 15 amino acids. The germline V gene encodes CDR1 SEHNR and CDR2 FQNEAQ (reference sequence). The CDR3 nucleotides are TGTGCCAGCAGCTTAGTTATGGGACAGGGATACGAGCAGTACTTC. Translated, it gives CASSLVMGQGYEQYF.

This chain joins TRBV7-9 and TRBJ1-1; no clear D. Deletions cut 5 bases from V and 9 bases from J, with 13 bases between. Germline V gene sequence: CDR1 SEHNR, CDR2 FQNEAQ (reference sequence). This CDR3 comprises 12 residues. CDR3 bases: TGTGCCAGCAGCGACGAGACTCCCCAAGCTTTCTTT. It translates to CASSDETPQAFF.

The V and J genes are TRBV21-1 and TRBJ2-5; TRBD1, the D gene given by the table, was not confirmed from the DNA. TRBV21-1 has pseudogene status. The CDR3 is 14 amino acids. The CDR3 sequence: CASSKNPGAETQYF. CDR3 sequence (DNA): TGTGCCAGCAGCAAAAATCCAGGGGCCGAGACCCAGTACTTC.

This clone was observed a single time. The rearrangement links TRBV6-5 to TRBJ2-7, with D maybe TRBD1 (6 bases). The CDR3 has 13 residues. Per germline, CDR1 MNHEY and CDR2 SVGAGI. Trimming shortened V by 6 bases and J by 0 bases, and 9 bases separated the two germline ends. CDR3 sequence (DNA): TGTGCCAGCAGGGACAGAGCCTCCTACGAGCAGTACTTC. It specifies CASRDRASYEQYF.

The chain uses TRBV25-1 and TRBJ2-7, with 8 positions matching TRBD1. Trimming cost V 4 bases and J 2 bases; bases outside gene matches: 7. Germline-derived CDR1 and CDR2 are MGHDK and SYGVNS. The CDR3 is 15 amino acids. The CDR3 bases are TGTGCCAGCAGTGCGGCCGGACAGGGAGCCTACGAGCAGTACTTC. This translates into CASSAAGQGAYEQYF.

This rearrangement joins TRBV5-1 to TRBJ2-3; 8 bases agree with TRBD2. Per the germline V gene, CDR1 is SGHRS and CDR2 is YFSETQ. The trim removed 6 bases at V and 4 bases at J, leaving 10 bases unmatched. This CDR3 contains 15 residues. The CDR3 coding sequence is TGCGCCAGCATGAACCGGGGGGGCCCCGCAGATACGCAGTATTTT. Amino acid sequence: CASMNRGGPADTQYF.

The gene calls are TRBV9 and TRBJ2-3; 9 nucleotides line up with TRBD2. The length of the CDR3 is 18 residues. The junction had 15 bases not matched to a gene; V was cut back by 6 bases and J by 1 base. CDR1 and CDR2 from the germline V gene are SGDLS and YYNGEE. The CDR3 DNA reads as TGTGCCAGCAACCAAAGGCGGGGGGGCGTTCTAGGCACAGATACGCAGTATTTT. Residues: CASNQRRGGVLGTDTQYF.

J is TRBJ1-2 and V is TRBV7-9, with D unresolved. CDR3 length: 15 amino acids. V lost 1 base to trimming and J lost 4 bases, with 13 bases between them. The germline V gene encodes CDR1 SEHNR and CDR2 FQNEAQ (reference sequence). Written as DNA, the CDR3 is TGTGCCAGCAGCTTAGGGGCAGAACCCCTCTATGGCTACACCTTC. Amino acid sequence: CASSLGAEPLYGYTF.

The chain has TRBV4-3 and TRBJ1-2; D is perhaps TRBD1 (5 bases). Germline V gives CDR1 LGHNA, CDR2 YSLEER. The CDR3 sequence is 14 residues long. V was shortened by 2 bases and J by 4 bases, with 11 bases between the two germline ends. The CDR3 protein is CASSQIGGFYGYTF. CDR3 coding DNA: TGCGCCAGCAGCCAAATCGGGGGTTTCTATGGCTACACCTTC.